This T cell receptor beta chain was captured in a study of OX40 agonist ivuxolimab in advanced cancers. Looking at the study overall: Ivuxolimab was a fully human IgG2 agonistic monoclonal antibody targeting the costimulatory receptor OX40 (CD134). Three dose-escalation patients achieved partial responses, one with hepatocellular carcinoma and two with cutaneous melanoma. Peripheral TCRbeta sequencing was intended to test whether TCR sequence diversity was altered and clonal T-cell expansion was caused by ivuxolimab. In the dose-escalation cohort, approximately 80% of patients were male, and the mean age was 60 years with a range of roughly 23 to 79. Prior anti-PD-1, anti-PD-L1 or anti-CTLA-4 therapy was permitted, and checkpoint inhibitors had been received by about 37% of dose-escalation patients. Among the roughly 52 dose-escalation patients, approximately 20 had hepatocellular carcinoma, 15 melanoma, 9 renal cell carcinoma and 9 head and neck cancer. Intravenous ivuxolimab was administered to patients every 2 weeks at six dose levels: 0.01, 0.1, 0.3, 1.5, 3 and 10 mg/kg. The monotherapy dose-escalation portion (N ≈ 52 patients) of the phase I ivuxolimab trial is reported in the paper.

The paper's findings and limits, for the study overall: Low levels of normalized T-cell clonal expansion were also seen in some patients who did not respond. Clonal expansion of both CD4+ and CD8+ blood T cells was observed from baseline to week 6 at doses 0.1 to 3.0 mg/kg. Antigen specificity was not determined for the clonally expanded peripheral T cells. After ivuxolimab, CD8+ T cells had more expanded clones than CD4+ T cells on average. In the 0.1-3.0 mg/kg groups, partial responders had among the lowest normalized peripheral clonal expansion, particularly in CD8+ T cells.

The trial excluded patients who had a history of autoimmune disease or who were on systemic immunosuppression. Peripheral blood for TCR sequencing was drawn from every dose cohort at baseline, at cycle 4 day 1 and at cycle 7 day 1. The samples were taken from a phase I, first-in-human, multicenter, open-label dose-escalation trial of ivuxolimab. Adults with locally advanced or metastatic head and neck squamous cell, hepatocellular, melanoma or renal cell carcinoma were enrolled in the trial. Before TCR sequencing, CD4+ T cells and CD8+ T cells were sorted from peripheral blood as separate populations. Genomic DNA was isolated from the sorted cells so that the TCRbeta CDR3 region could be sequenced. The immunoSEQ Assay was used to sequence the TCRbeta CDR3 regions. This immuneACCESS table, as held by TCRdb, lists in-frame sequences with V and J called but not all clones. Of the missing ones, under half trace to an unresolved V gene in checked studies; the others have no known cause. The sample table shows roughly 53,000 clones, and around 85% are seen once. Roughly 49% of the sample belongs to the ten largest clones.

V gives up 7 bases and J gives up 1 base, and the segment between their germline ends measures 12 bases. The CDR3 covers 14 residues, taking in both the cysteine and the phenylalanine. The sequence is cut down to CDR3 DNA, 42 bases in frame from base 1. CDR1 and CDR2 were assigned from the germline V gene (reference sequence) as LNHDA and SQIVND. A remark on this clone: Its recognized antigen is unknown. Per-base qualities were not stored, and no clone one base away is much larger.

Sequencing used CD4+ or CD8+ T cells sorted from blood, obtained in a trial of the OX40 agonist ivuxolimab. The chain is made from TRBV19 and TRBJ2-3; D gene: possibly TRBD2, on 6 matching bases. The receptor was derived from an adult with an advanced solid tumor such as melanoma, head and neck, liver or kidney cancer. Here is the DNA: TGTGCCAGTACTTCCGGGGGTGGCACAGATACGCAGTATTTT. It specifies CASTSGGGTDTQYF.